This T cell receptor beta chain was sequenced in a study of cytomegalovirus exposure and HLA in healthy donors. Study observations and caveats: Analysis was performed later, and it showed HLA-associated TCR beta chains to be more clonally expanded than equally common others. Association of a missense DCLRE1C variant with TCR beta V- and J-gene trimming was reported in a later analysis. A later analysis reported that several of the most significant clusters appeared to be linked to common viral pathogens, among them Epstein-Barr virus. Excluded were some V segments that proved indistinguishable, including TRBV6-2 and TRBV6-3.

V lost 0 bases and J lost 2, with 14 bases in between. Germline V gene lookup returns CDR1 LGHNA and CDR2 YSLEER. The CDR3 runs to 16 residues. Concerning this clone itself: No antigen is known for it.

PCR used 60 Vbeta primers and 13 Jbeta primers. Sequencing was performed with immunoSEQ multiplex PCR; in TCRdb, only in-frame clones are kept and a portion is missing. The sample lists around 200,000 clones; 65% to 80% were seen once. What was sequenced was PBMCs. This chain links TRBV4-3 with TRBJ2-7; TRBD1 is a possible D gene (5 bases). The TCR originated in a woman younger than 45 in good health and CMV-seropositive. For the CDR3, the DNA is TGCGCCAGCAGCCAAGATCACACGAAGGGGACCTACGAGCAGTACTTC. Amino acid sequence: CASSQDHTKGTYEQYF.